This TCR beta chain was documented in a study of blood T cell repertoires in COVID-19. Study background: COVID-19 samples collected from the United States, Italy and Spain covered acute and convalescent phases.

In the study's own analysis: Reference gene primers were amplified, and this amplification served to estimate nucleated cell counts. Only in-frame clones appear in the TCRdb table, and some are missing; sequencing was by immunoSEQ multiplex PCR. V and J calls and clone size are copied from that table; D and trimming were computed from the DNA. The profile shows 250,000 to 350,000 clones, 90% of them singletons. About this clone: In the same sample, other DNA sequences code for this CDR3.

Germline V gene lookup returns CDR1 MDHEN and CDR2 SYDVKM. V shed 6 bases and J 4 bases; nucleotides not matched to a gene: 2. CDR3 length: 12 residues. The material sequenced was PBMCs or T cells enriched from blood (not recorded which). This sequence joins TRBV28 and TRBJ1-2; 7 bases line up with TRBD1. The sequence was collected from a woman between 18 and 29 years old with acute COVID-19. The chain's CDR3 is CASRTGSYGYTF. The CDR3, as DNA: TGTGCCAGCAGGACAGGGTCCTATGGCTACACCTTC.